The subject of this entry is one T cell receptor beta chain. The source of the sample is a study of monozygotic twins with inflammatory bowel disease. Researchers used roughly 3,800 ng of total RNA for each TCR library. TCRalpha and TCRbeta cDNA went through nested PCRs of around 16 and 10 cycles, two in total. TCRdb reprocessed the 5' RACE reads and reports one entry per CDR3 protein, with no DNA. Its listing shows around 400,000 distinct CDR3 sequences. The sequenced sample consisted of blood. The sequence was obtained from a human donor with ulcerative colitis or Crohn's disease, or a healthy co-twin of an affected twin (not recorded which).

CDR3 in amino acids: CASSLDGGMDSPLHF. V is TRBV5-1 and J is TRBJ1-6. Germline V CDR1 and CDR2: SGHRS, YFSETQ. The length of the CDR3 is 15 residues.